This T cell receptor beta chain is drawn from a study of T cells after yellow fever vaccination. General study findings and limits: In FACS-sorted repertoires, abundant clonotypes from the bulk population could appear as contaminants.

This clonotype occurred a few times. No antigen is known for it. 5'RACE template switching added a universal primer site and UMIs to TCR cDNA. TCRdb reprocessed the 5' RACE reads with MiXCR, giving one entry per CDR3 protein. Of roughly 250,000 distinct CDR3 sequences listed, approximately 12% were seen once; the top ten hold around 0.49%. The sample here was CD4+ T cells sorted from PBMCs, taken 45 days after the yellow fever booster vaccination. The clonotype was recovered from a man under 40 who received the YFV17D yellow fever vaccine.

The CDR3 region is CSVESGLATGQYF. CDR3 DNA: TGCAGCGTTGAGTCGGGACTCGCAACTGGGCAGTACTTC. The V call is TRBV29-1, the J call TRBJ2-7, with D tentatively TRBD2 (6 bases). Trimming stripped 3 bases from V and 9 bases from J, with 18 bases between. The CDR3 length is 13 residues. CDR1 SQVTM and CDR2 ANQGSEA come from the germline V gene.